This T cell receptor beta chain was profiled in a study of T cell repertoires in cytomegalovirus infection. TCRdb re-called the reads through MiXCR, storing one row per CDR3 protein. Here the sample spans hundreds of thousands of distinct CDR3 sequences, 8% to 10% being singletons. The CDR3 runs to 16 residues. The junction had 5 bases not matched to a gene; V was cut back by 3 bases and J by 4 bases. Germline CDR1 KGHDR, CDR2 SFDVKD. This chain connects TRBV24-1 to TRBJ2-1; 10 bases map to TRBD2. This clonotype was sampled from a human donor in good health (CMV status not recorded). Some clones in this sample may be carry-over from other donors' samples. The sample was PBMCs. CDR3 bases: TGTGCCACCAGTGATGGGACTAGCGCAAAATACAATGAGCAGTTCTTC. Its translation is CATSDGTSAKYNEQFF.